This TCR beta chain is drawn from a study of regulatory T cells in long-lasting Graves disease. Study-level background: Graves' patients with a new diagnosis had received antithyroid drugs under 3 months.

Combining iRepertoire HTBI primers with Arm-PCR of CDR3 regions, the authors built TCR beta libraries. MiXCR, run by TCRdb on the multiplex PCR reads, gives a single entry per CDR3 protein. Found here are some 460,000 distinct CDR3 sequences, under 20% of them singletons; the top ten hold roughly an eighth. The table lists this clonotype with a few counts. Documented time point: newly diagnosed GD, antithyroid drugs for less than 3 months. From PBMCs, RNA was extracted and then used to make the TCR library. The CDR3 covers 15 residues. Germline CDR1 KGHDR, CDR2 SFDVKD. J lost 5 bases, V lost 2 bases, and 4 bases had no gene match. This same sample was also part of a study on T cells in Graves' hyperthyroidism and ophthalmopathy.

This receptor was identified in a man aged 35 to 55 with Graves disease. This chain uses TRBV24-1 with TRBJ2-1; 8 bases are shared with TRBD2. The material was peripheral blood mononuclear cells (PBMCs), obtained at new diagnosis, from a patient treated with antithyroid drugs. CDR3 nucleotide sequence: TGTGCCACCAGTGATTCAAGCGGGAGTAACAATGAGCAGTTCTTC. This codes for CATSDSSGSNNEQFF.